A selection of T cell receptor beta chains follows, all from one sample in a study of cytomegalovirus exposure and HLA in healthy donors. Assay used: immunoSEQ multiplex PCR; TCRdb lists only in-frame clones, some missing. The table has fewer than 150,000 clones, about 80% seen once. The sequenced sample was PBMCs. The receptor set was obtained from a man aged 25 to 40 in good health. Each CDR3 is given with its conserved first and last residue. The D gene is left open where the match is weak. Part of the rows lack a size; the others show once, few, many or a class for expanded clones.

>once|TRBD2|TRBJ2-5|TRBV30|15
CAWSVQGGSGETQYF
TGTGCCTGGAGTGTACAAGGCGGGAGCGGAGAGACCCAGTACTTC
>.|TRBD1|TRBJ2-3|TRBV4-1|20
CASSPEDRTSPGRVADTQYF
TGCGCCAGCAGCCCCGAGGACAGGACGAGTCCGGGTAGAGTGGCAGATACGCAGTATTTT
>.|TRBD1|TRBJ1-4|TRBV7-6|15
CASSWRTGNNEKLFF
TGTGCCAGCAGCTGGAGGACAGGAAATAATGAAAAACTGTTTTTT
>.|.|TRBJ2-7|TRBV27|14
CATAVRGSTYEQYF
TGTGCCACCGCGGTGCGGGGAAGCACCTACGAGCAGTACTTC
>.|TRBD1|TRBJ2-1|TRBV5-1|15
CASSQPGQGSNEQFF
TGCGCCAGCAGCCAGCCGGGACAGGGTTCCAATGAGCAGTTCTTC
>.|.|TRBJ2-7|TRBV11-2|15
CASSLHRGPLVEQYF
TGTGCCAGCAGCTTGCATCGAGGGCCTCTCGTCGAGCAGTACTTC
>few|TRBD1|TRBJ1-2|TRBV5-4|15
CASTGLSGTGYGYTF
TGTGCCAGCACCGGTCTTTCCGGGACAGGGTATGGCTACACCTTC
>.|TRBD2|TRBJ2-3|TRBV9|16
CASSVGAGGFADTQYF
TGTGCCAGCAGCGTAGGGGCGGGAGGGTTTGCAGATACGCAGTATTTT
>.|TRBD2|TRBJ2-5|TRBV7-8|16
CASSPGTSGDQETQYF
TGTGCCAGCAGCCCGGGGACTAGCGGGGACCAAGAGACCCAGTACTTC
>few|TRBD1|TRBJ1-6|TRBV30|15
CAWSDRGQDNSPLHF
TGTGCCTGGAGTGACCGGGGACAGGATAATTCCCCCCTCCACTTT
>.|.|TRBJ2-7|TRBV21-1|15
CASSKGELAKGEQYF
TGTGCCAGCAGCAAAGGGGAACTAGCGAAAGGAGAGCAGTACTTC
>.|TRBD1|TRBJ2-4|TRBV19|16
CASRIGLQGRRGIQYF
TGTGCCAGTAGGATCGGCCTACAGGGGCGTCGTGGGATTCAGTACTTC
>.|.|TRBJ2-6|TRBV4-1|18
CASSQGWAGLSGANVLTF
TGCGCCAGCAGCCAAGGGTGGGCAGGACTCTCTGGGGCCAACGTCCTGACTTTC
>.|.|TRBJ1-4|TRBV10-3|14
CAISDETDNEKLFF
TGTGCCATCAGTGACGAAACAGATAATGAAAAACTGTTTTTT
>.|TRBD2|TRBJ2-5|TRBV7-3|13
CASSSGLAETQYF
TGTGCCAGCAGCTCGGGACTAGCAGAGACCCAGTACTTC
>.|TRBD1|TRBJ1-4|TRBV27|17
CASSSLGTGTVGEKLFF
TGTGCCAGCAGTTCTCTCGGGACAGGAACGGTGGGGGAAAAACTGTTTTTT
>.|.|TRBJ1-6|TRBV2|14
CASSESGSYSPLHF
TGTGCCAGCAGTGAATCAGGCAGTTATTCACCCCTCCACTTT
>.|TRBD1|TRBJ1-5|TRBV6-5|15
CASRGGQGSNQPQHF
TGTGCCAGCAGAGGGGGACAGGGAAGCAATCAGCCCCAGCATTTT
>.|TRBD2|TRBJ2-1|TRBV19|14
CASQTSETGLEQFF
TGTGCCAGTCAGACTAGCGAGACGGGACTTGAGCAGTTCTTC
>.|TRBD1|TRBJ1-3|TRBV7-2|16
CASRLTGELSGNTIYF
TGTGCCAGCAGACTTACAGGGGAGTTGTCAGGAAACACCATATATTTT
>.|.|TRBJ2-5|TRBV5-1|14
CASRSTSGEETQYF
TGCGCCAGCAGATCCACATCGGGGGAAGAGACCCAGTACTTC
>few|.|TRBJ2-2|TRBV2|14
CASRAQVGTGELFF
TGTGCCAGCAGGGCACAGGTTGGCACCGGGGAGCTGTTTTTT
>.|TRBD2|TRBJ2-2|TRBV9|16
CASSAPTSVNTGELFF
TGTGCCAGCAGCGCCCCTACTAGCGTTAACACCGGGGAGCTGTTTTTT
>.|.|TRBJ2-3|TRBV6-5|14
CASSYGGSTDTQYF
TGTGCCAGCAGTTACGGGGGCAGCACAGATACGCAGTATTTT
>.|.|TRBJ1-1|TRBV6-1|15
CASSPLQGIVSEAFF
TGTGCCAGCAGTCCCCTGCAGGGTATCGTATCTGAAGCTTTCTTT
>.|TRBD2|TRBJ2-7|TRBV28|16
CASSTGSSGSAYEQYF
TGTGCCAGCAGTACAGGTAGTAGCGGGAGTGCCTACGAGCAGTACTTC
>.|.|TRBJ2-7|TRBV28|15
CASSTTMALAYEQYF
TGTGCCAGCAGTACTACGATGGCGTTGGCCTACGAGCAGTACTTC
>few|.|TRBJ2-7|TRBV6-5|11
CASSYYYEQYF
TGTGCCAGCAGTTATTATTACGAGCAGTACTTC
>.|TRBD1|TRBJ1-2|TRBV7-9|13
CSSSLGQGEGYTF
TGTTCCAGCAGCTTAGGGCAGGGGGAAGGCTACACCTTC
>.|.|TRBJ2-5|TRBV7-3|14
CASSLMGGQETQYF
TGTGCCAGCAGCTTAATGGGGGGCCAAGAGACCCAGTACTTC
>.|TRBD2|TRBJ2-1|TRBV27|15
CASSSGLATYNEQFF
TGTGCCAGCAGTTCGGGACTAGCGACCTACAATGAGCAGTTCTTC
>.|.|TRBJ1-5|TRBV2|14
CASSPEGGNQPQHF
TGTGCCAGCAGTCCCGAGGGCGGCAATCAGCCCCAGCATTTT
>few|.|TRBJ2-1|TRBV14|13
CASSQAQFREQFF
TGTGCCAGCAGCCAAGCGCAGTTCCGTGAGCAGTTCTTC
>.|.|TRBJ2-5|TRBV18|14
CASSPPSSGETQYF
TGTGCCAGCTCACCACCCTCCAGCGGGGAGACCCAGTACTTC
>.|TRBD2|TRBJ2-7|TRBV5-1|16
CASSLGLAGELYEQYF
TGCGCCAGCAGCTTGGGACTAGCGGGAGAGCTTTACGAGCAGTACTTC
>.|TRBD1|TRBJ1-5|TRBV6-5|15
CASKQDRGGNQPQHF
TGTGCCAGCAAACAGGACAGGGGCGGCAATCAGCCCCAGCATTTT
>.|TRBD1|TRBJ2-7|TRBV11-3|13
CASTPGQGREQYF
TGTGCCAGCACCCCGGGACAGGGGAGGGAGCAGTACTTC
>.|.|TRBJ1-2|TRBV14|15
CASSPDLSTDYGYTF
TGTGCCAGCAGCCCAGACCTCTCGACTGACTATGGCTACACCTTC
>.|.|TRBJ2-7|TRBV5-1|13
CASSLGDNYEQYF
TGCGCCAGCAGCTTGGGGGACAACTACGAGCAGTACTTC
>.|.|TRBJ2-1|TRBV4-3|16
CASSQDQSGMYNEQFF
TGCGCCAGCAGCCAAGATCAGAGCGGAATGTACAATGAGCAGTTCTTC
>few|.|TRBJ1-5|TRBV7-2|18
CASSLIGLGARGNQPQHF
TGTGCCAGCAGCCTAATTGGGTTAGGAGCGAGGGGCAATCAGCCCCAGCATTTT
>.|TRBD1|TRBJ2-3|TRBV4-1|16
CASSPKGQQGTDTQYF
TGCGCCAGCAGCCCTAAGGGACAGCAGGGCACAGATACGCAGTATTTT
>.|TRBD1|TRBJ1-1|TRBV6-1|15
CASSALGTGATEAFF
TGTGCCAGCAGTGCGCTCGGGACAGGGGCCACTGAAGCTTTCTTT
>.|.|TRBJ1-1|TRBV5-1|13
CASSLHADTEAFF
TGCGCCAGCAGCCTCCACGCGGACACTGAAGCTTTCTTT
>.|TRBD2|TRBJ2-1|TRBV28|15
CASRLAGGPYNEQFF
TGTGCCAGCAGACTAGCGGGAGGTCCCTACAATGAGCAGTTCTTC
>.|TRBD2|TRBJ2-1|TRBV19|18
CASSHPRPGLAGALEQFF
TGTGCCAGTAGCCATCCCCGCCCGGGACTAGCGGGAGCCCTTGAGCAGTTCTTC
>.|.|TRBJ2-2|TRBV7-3|16
CASSSRAGRRAGELFF
TGTGCCAGCAGCTCCCGGGCGGGCAGGCGGGCCGGGGAGCTGTTTTTT
>.|TRBD2|TRBJ2-3|TRBV6-6|14
CASSYPGTIDTQYF
TGTGCCAGCAGTTACCCCGGGACTATAGATACGCAGTATTTT